These T cell receptor beta chains were read from a single sample in a study of blood T cell repertoires in COVID-19. Data came from immunoSEQ multiplex PCR; TCRdb stores just in-frame clones and leaves some out. Among about 280,000 clones listed, roughly 89% were seen once. The specimen was peripheral blood. These receptors were collected from a woman aged 40 to 50 who had recovered from COVID-19. Both conserved end residues are part of each CDR3. The order of the fields is CDR3 length, D gene, J gene, clone size, V gene, CDR3 DNA, CDR3 protein. The D gene is left open where the match is weak. Size is stated for part of the rows, as once, few or many counts, or as a class when the clone is expanded.

cdr3_length: 17
d_call: TRBD2
j_call: TRBJ2-1
clone_size: NA
v_call: TRBV5-1
cdr3_nt: TGCGCCAGCAGCTTGGTTCGAGCGGGAGGGCCCCTGGGCGAGCAGTTCTTC
cdr3_aa: CASSLVRAGGPLGEQFF

cdr3_length: 13
d_call: NA
j_call: TRBJ1-1
clone_size: NA
v_call: TRBV4-1
cdr3_nt: TGCGCCAGCAGCCAAATGATGGCACCTGAAGCTTTCTTT
cdr3_aa: CASSQMMAPEAFF

cdr3_length: 16
d_call: TRBD1
j_call: TRBJ1-4
clone_size: NA
v_call: TRBV19
cdr3_nt: TGTGCCAGTAGTATGAGACAGGGGGCTGAGAGAGAAAAACTGTTTTTT
cdr3_aa: CASSMRQGAEREKLFF

cdr3_length: 15
d_call: TRBD2
j_call: TRBJ2-1
clone_size: NA
v_call: TRBV7-9
cdr3_nt: TGTGCCAGCAGCGAAGGGACTAGTCCCTTGGCGGAGCAGTTCTTC
cdr3_aa: CASSEGTSPLAEQFF

cdr3_length: 15
d_call: TRBD1
j_call: TRBJ1-5
clone_size: NA
v_call: TRBV7-6
cdr3_nt: TGTGCCAGCAGCTCCGGGACAGGGGCAGGGCAGCCCCAGCATTTT
cdr3_aa: CASSSGTGAGQPQHF

cdr3_length: 15
d_call: NA
j_call: TRBJ2-7
clone_size: few
v_call: TRBV6-5
cdr3_nt: TGTGCCAGCACTAGAAGCGGAATCGATCCCTACGAGCAGTACTTC
cdr3_aa: CASTRSGIDPYEQYF

cdr3_length: 19
d_call: TRBD2
j_call: TRBJ2-7
clone_size: NA
v_call: TRBV11-2
cdr3_nt: TGTGCCAGCAGCTTGGCGGAGCCGGGACTAGCGGGACCATCCTACGAGCAGTACTTC
cdr3_aa: CASSLAEPGLAGPSYEQYF

cdr3_length: 14
d_call: TRBD1
j_call: TRBJ1-6
clone_size: NA
v_call: TRBV6-5
cdr3_nt: TGTGCCAGCAGGCCCGGGACAGCGAATTCACCCCTCCACTTT
cdr3_aa: CASRPGTANSPLHF

cdr3_length: 13
d_call: NA
j_call: TRBJ2-7
clone_size: NA
v_call: TRBV6-5
cdr3_nt: TGTGCCAGCAGCCTACAACAGAACAGCGAGCAGTACTTC
cdr3_aa: CASSLQQNSEQYF

cdr3_length: 16
d_call: TRBD1
j_call: TRBJ2-7
clone_size: NA
v_call: TRBV29-1
cdr3_nt: TGCAGCCCGCTCACCTGGGGGGGGACAGGGGAATACGAGCAGTACTTC
cdr3_aa: CSPLTWGGTGEYEQYF

cdr3_length: 17
d_call: NA
j_call: TRBJ2-7
clone_size: NA
v_call: TRBV11-2
cdr3_nt: TGTGCCAGCAGCTTAGAAAGTAGTGGAGGTTCGGCCTACGAGCAGTACTTC
cdr3_aa: CASSLESSGGSAYEQYF

cdr3_length: 14
d_call: NA
j_call: TRBJ1-2
clone_size: NA
v_call: TRBV19
cdr3_nt: TGTGCCAGTAGTATACTTCACGGTCTCTATGGCTACACCTTC
cdr3_aa: CASSILHGLYGYTF

cdr3_length: 15
d_call: NA
j_call: TRBJ1-5
clone_size: NA
v_call: TRBV5-8
cdr3_nt: TGTGCCAGCAGCTCGGGGGGAAATAGCAATCAGCCCCAGCATTTT
cdr3_aa: CASSSGGNSNQPQHF

cdr3_length: 13
d_call: NA
j_call: TRBJ1-1
clone_size: NA
v_call: TRBV19
cdr3_nt: TGTGCCAGTAGTTATACAGGGAACACTGAAGCTTTCTTT
cdr3_aa: CASSYTGNTEAFF

cdr3_length: 18
d_call: TRBD2
j_call: TRBJ2-3
clone_size: NA
v_call: TRBV30
cdr3_nt: TGTGCCTGGAGTGTAGGGAGTAGCGGGAGGGCCGTGACAGATACGCAGTATTTT
cdr3_aa: CAWSVGSSGRAVTDTQYF

cdr3_length: 13
d_call: TRBD2
j_call: TRBJ2-7
clone_size: NA
v_call: TRBV11-2
cdr3_nt: TGTGCCAGCAGATCAGCGGGAGTTAGTGAGCAGTACTTC
cdr3_aa: CASRSAGVSEQYF

cdr3_length: 16
d_call: NA
j_call: TRBJ2-7
clone_size: NA
v_call: TRBV7-9
cdr3_nt: TGTGCCAGCAGCCCGAGCGGAGGGATCTACTCCTACGAGCAGTACTTC
cdr3_aa: CASSPSGGIYSYEQYF

cdr3_length: 15
d_call: NA
j_call: TRBJ1-5
clone_size: NA
v_call: TRBV6-5
cdr3_nt: TGTGCCGGCAGTTACACATCAGGGGGCAATCAGCCCCAGCATTTT
cdr3_aa: CAGSYTSGGNQPQHF

cdr3_length: 12
d_call: TRBD1
j_call: TRBJ2-7
clone_size: NA
v_call: TRBV24-1
cdr3_nt: TGTGCCACCAGTGGCCAGGGGGCCGAGCAGTACTTC
cdr3_aa: CATSGQGAEQYF

cdr3_length: 15
d_call: NA
j_call: TRBJ2-7
clone_size: few
v_call: TRBV27
cdr3_nt: TGTGCCAGCAGTAGAACTAGCCAGACCTCCTACGAGCAGTACTTC
cdr3_aa: CASSRTSQTSYEQYF

cdr3_length: 12
d_call: NA
j_call: TRBJ1-2
clone_size: NA
v_call: TRBV12-3/TRBV12-4
cdr3_nt: TGTGCCAGCAGTTTCGGGGGTAACGGCTACACCTTC
cdr3_aa: CASSFGGNGYTF

cdr3_length: 16
d_call: TRBD2
j_call: TRBJ2-1
clone_size: NA
v_call: TRBV5-1
cdr3_nt: TGCGCCAGCAGCTTGGCCCGGGTAGCGGGAGACAATGAGCAGTTCTTC
cdr3_aa: CASSLARVAGDNEQFF

cdr3_length: 13
d_call: TRBD1
j_call: TRBJ1-1
clone_size: many
v_call: TRBV7-3
cdr3_nt: TGTGCCAGCAGCTCCGGACAGGGCACTGAAGCTTTCTTT
cdr3_aa: CASSSGQGTEAFF

cdr3_length: 21
d_call: TRBD2
j_call: TRBJ2-3
clone_size: NA
v_call: TRBV28
cdr3_nt: TGTGCCAGCAGTTTACCTCCGGGACTAGCGTTACGTTCGTCTAACACAGATACGCAGTATTTT
cdr3_aa: CASSLPPGLALRSSNTDTQYF

cdr3_length: 15
d_call: NA
j_call: TRBJ1-6
clone_size: NA
v_call: TRBV10-3
cdr3_nt: TGTGCCATCAGTGAGTCTTCGGGGGAGAATTCACCCCTCCACTTT
cdr3_aa: CAISESSGENSPLHF

cdr3_length: 11
d_call: NA
j_call: TRBJ2-1
clone_size: NA
v_call: TRBV5-1
cdr3_nt: TGCGCCAGCAGCTTGTTCCTTGAGCAGTTCTTC
cdr3_aa: CASSLFLEQFF

cdr3_length: 15
d_call: NA
j_call: TRBJ2-7
clone_size: NA
v_call: TRBV3-1/TRBV3-2
cdr3_nt: TGTGCCAGCAGCCGAAGAGGCGGCGGGGTCTCTGAGCAGTACTTC
cdr3_aa: CASSRRGGGVSEQYF

cdr3_length: 14
d_call: TRBD1
j_call: TRBJ1-1
clone_size: few
v_call: TRBV5-4
cdr3_nt: TGTGCCAGCAGCTTTAACAGGGGAGGTACTGAAGCTTTCTTT
cdr3_aa: CASSFNRGGTEAFF

cdr3_length: 15
d_call: NA
j_call: TRBJ2-3
clone_size: NA
v_call: TRBV5-4
cdr3_nt: TGTGCCAGCAGGGCTGGCGGCGGATCGGCAGATACGCAGTATTTT
cdr3_aa: CASRAGGGSADTQYF

cdr3_length: 12
d_call: NA
j_call: TRBJ1-5
clone_size: NA
v_call: TRBV28
cdr3_nt: TGTGCCAGCACAGGAAGCAATCAGCCCCAGCATTTT
cdr3_aa: CASTGSNQPQHF

cdr3_length: 15
d_call: NA
j_call: TRBJ2-2
clone_size: few
v_call: TRBV18
cdr3_nt: TGTGCCAGCTCGGGGCAGGGGATGAACACCGGGGAGCTGTTTTTT
cdr3_aa: CASSGQGMNTGELFF

cdr3_length: 16
d_call: TRBD2
j_call: TRBJ2-3
clone_size: NA
v_call: TRBV27
cdr3_nt: TGTGCCAGCAGTCCCCCGACTAGCGAAAGCACAGATACGCAGTATTTT
cdr3_aa: CASSPPTSESTDTQYF

cdr3_length: 12
d_call: NA
j_call: TRBJ2-2
clone_size: NA
v_call: TRBV5-1
cdr3_nt: TGCGCCAGCAGCGCGGGCACCGGGGAGCTGTTTTTT
cdr3_aa: CASSAGTGELFF

cdr3_length: 19
d_call: TRBD1
j_call: TRBJ2-1
clone_size: NA
v_call: TRBV30
cdr3_nt: TGTGCCTGGAGCGCTAAGGGGGCGCCACTAGGTGGCTTCTACAATGAGCAGTTCTTC
cdr3_aa: CAWSAKGAPLGGFYNEQFF

cdr3_length: 15
d_call: TRBD1
j_call: TRBJ1-5
clone_size: NA
v_call: TRBV11-2
cdr3_nt: TGTGCCAGCAGCTCGACAGGGGGGAAGGAGCAGCCCCAGCATTTT
cdr3_aa: CASSSTGGKEQPQHF

cdr3_length: 16
d_call: TRBD2
j_call: TRBJ2-1
clone_size: NA
v_call: TRBV11-2
cdr3_nt: TGTGCCAGCAGACCCCCCGGGACTAGCGGGATCAATGAGCAGTTCTTC
cdr3_aa: CASRPPGTSGINEQFF

cdr3_length: 13
d_call: NA
j_call: TRBJ1-5
clone_size: NA
v_call: TRBV12-5
cdr3_nt: TGTGCTAGTGGTGCGGAGGCCAATCAGCCCCAGCATTTT
cdr3_aa: CASGAEANQPQHF

cdr3_length: 17
d_call: TRBD2
j_call: TRBJ2-3
clone_size: NA
v_call: TRBV7-8
cdr3_nt: TGTGCCAGCAGCACCCGTAGCGGGAGGATCTTCACAGATACGCAGTATTTT
cdr3_aa: CASSTRSGRIFTDTQYF

cdr3_length: 14
d_call: TRBD1
j_call: TRBJ1-1
clone_size: NA
v_call: TRBV19
cdr3_nt: TGTGCCAGTAAGTTTGGACAGGAGAACACTGAAGCTTTCTTT
cdr3_aa: CASKFGQENTEAFF

cdr3_length: 11
d_call: NA
j_call: TRBJ2-1
clone_size: NA
v_call: TRBV12-3/TRBV12-4
cdr3_nt: TGTGCCAGCAGCCAGGCAGGTGAGCAGTTCTTC
cdr3_aa: CASSQAGEQFF

cdr3_length: 15
d_call: TRBD1
j_call: TRBJ2-1
clone_size: once
v_call: TRBV6-6
cdr3_nt: TGTGCCAGCAGAGCACAGGGGGATTCCTACAATGAGCAGTTCTTC
cdr3_aa: CASRAQGDSYNEQFF

cdr3_length: 15
d_call: NA
j_call: TRBJ2-7
clone_size: NA
v_call: TRBV19
cdr3_nt: TGTGCCAGTAGTAAAAAGTCGACGGGTACCTACGAGCAGTACTTC
cdr3_aa: CASSKKSTGTYEQYF

cdr3_length: 15
d_call: NA
j_call: TRBJ2-1
clone_size: NA
v_call: TRBV5-5
cdr3_nt: TGTGCCAGCAGCTTGGTGGGGCGGACATACAATGAGCAGTTCTTC
cdr3_aa: CASSLVGRTYNEQFF

cdr3_length: 17
d_call: NA
j_call: TRBJ2-3
clone_size: NA
v_call: TRBV2
cdr3_nt: TGTGCCAGCAGTGAAGATTTGGGACAACGTAGAACAGATACGCAGTATTTT
cdr3_aa: CASSEDLGQRRTDTQYF

cdr3_length: 15
d_call: NA
j_call: TRBJ2-5
clone_size: NA
v_call: TRBV27
cdr3_nt: TGTGCCAGCAGCTCCGGATCTGCGGGTTCAGAGACCCAGTACTTC
cdr3_aa: CASSSGSAGSETQYF

cdr3_length: 13
d_call: NA
j_call: TRBJ1-1
clone_size: NA
v_call: TRBV30
cdr3_nt: TGTGCCCACCGAACAGGCTCGAACACTGAAGCTTTCTTT
cdr3_aa: CAHRTGSNTEAFF

cdr3_length: 13
d_call: NA
j_call: TRBJ2-5
clone_size: NA
v_call: TRBV13
cdr3_nt: TGTGCCAGCAGCCCTCCGGGGGTAGAGACCCAGTACTTC
cdr3_aa: CASSPPGVETQYF

cdr3_length: 15
d_call: TRBD1
j_call: TRBJ1-4
clone_size: NA
v_call: TRBV28
cdr3_nt: TGTGCCAGCAGTTTAAGGGACAGGGCCAATGAAAAACTGTTTTTT
cdr3_aa: CASSLRDRANEKLFF

cdr3_length: 13
d_call: NA
j_call: TRBJ1-2
clone_size: NA
v_call: TRBV18
cdr3_nt: TGTGCCAGCTCCTCAGGAGGGGACTATGGCTACACCTTC
cdr3_aa: CASSSGGDYGYTF